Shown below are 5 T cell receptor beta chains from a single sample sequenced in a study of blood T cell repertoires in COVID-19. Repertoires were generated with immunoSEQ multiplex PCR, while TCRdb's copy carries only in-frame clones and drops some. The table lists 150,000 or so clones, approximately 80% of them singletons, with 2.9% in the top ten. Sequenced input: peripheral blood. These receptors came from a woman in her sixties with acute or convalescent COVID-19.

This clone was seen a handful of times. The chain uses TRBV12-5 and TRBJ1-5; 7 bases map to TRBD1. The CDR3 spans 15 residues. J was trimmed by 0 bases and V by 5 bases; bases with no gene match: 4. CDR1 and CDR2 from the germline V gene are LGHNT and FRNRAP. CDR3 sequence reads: CASGPQGNSNQPQHF. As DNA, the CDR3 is TGTGCTAGTGGTCCACAGGGGAATAGCAATCAGCCCCAGCATTTT. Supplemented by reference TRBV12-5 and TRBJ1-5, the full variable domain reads DARVTQTPRHKVTEMGQEVTMRCQPILGHNTVFWYRQTMMQGLELLAYFRNRAPLDDSGMPKDRFSAEMPDATLATLKIQPSEPRDSAVYFCASGPQGNSNQPQHFGDGTRLSIL.

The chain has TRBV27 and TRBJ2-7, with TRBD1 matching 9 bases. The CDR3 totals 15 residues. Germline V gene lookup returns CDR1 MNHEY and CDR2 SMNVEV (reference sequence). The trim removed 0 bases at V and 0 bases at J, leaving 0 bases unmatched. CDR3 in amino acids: CASSLSTGGSYEQYF. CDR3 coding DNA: TGTGCCAGCAGTTTATCGACAGGGGGCTCCTACGAGCAGTACTTC.

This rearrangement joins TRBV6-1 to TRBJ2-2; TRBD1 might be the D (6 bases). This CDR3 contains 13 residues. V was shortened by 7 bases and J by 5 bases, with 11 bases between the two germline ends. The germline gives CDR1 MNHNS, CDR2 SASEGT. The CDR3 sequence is CASNPTGTGELFF. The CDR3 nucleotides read TGTGCCAGCAACCCAACAGGGACCGGGGAGCTGTTTTTT.

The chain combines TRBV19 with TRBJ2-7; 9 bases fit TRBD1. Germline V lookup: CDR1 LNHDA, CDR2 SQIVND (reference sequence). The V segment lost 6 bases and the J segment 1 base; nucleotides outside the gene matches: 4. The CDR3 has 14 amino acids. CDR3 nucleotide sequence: TGTGCCAGTAGCACGGACAGGGGATCCTACGAGCAGTACTTC. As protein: CASSTDRGSYEQYF.

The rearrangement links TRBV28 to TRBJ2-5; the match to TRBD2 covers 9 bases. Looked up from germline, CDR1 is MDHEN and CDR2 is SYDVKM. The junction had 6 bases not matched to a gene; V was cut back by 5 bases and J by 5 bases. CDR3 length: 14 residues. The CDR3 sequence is CASSGGGAGETQYF. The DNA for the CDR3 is TGTGCCAGCAGTGGCGGGGGGGCCGGTGAGACCCAGTACTTC.